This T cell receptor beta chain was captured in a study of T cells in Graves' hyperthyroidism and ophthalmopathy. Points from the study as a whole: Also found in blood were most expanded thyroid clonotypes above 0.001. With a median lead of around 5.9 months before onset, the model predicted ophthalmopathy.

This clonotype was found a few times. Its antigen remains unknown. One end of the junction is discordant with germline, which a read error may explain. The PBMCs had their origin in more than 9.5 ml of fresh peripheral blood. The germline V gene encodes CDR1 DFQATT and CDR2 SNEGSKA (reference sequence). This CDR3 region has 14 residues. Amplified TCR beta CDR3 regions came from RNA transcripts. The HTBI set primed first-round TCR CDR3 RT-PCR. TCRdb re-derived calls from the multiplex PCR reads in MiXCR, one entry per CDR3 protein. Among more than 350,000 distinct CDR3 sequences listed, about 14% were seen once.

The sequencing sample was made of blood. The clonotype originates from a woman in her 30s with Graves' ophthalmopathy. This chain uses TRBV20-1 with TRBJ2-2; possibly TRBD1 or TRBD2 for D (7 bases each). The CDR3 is CNARESRGGGELFF. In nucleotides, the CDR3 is TGCAATGCTAGAGAGAGCAGGGGGGGCGGGGAGCTGTTTTTT.